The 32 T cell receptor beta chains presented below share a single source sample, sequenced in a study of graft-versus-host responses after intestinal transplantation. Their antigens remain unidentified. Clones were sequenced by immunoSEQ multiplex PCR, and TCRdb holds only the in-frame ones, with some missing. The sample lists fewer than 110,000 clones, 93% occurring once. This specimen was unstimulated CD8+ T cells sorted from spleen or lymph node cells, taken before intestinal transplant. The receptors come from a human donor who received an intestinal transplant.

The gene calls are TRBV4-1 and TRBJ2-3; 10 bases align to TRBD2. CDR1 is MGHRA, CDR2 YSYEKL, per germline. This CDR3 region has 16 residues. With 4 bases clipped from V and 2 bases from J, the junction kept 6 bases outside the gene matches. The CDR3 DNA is TGCGCCAGCAGCCTGCGGACTAGCGGAAACACAGATACGCAGTATTTT. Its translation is CASSLRTSGNTDTQYF.

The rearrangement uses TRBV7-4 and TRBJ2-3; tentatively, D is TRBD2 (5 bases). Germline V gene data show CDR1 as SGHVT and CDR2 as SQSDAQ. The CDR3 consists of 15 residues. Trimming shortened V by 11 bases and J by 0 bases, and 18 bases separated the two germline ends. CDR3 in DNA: TGTGCCGGCACCAGGAGGACGGATAGCACAGATACGCAGTATTTT. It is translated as CAGTRRTDSTDTQYF.

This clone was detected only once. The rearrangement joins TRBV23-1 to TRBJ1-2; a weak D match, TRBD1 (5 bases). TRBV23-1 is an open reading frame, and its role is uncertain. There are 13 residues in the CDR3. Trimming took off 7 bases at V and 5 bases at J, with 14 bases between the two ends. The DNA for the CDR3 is TGCGCCAGCATGGGGCCCGTTACTTATGGCTACACCTTC. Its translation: CASMGPVTYGYTF.

The CDR3 nucleotides read TGTGCCAGCAGCTTAGGATGGGGGTCCTCCTACAATGAGCAGTTCTTC. Its translation is CASSLGWGSSYNEQFF. The chain has TRBV11-2 and TRBJ2-1; D is tentatively TRBD1 or TRBD2 (5 bases each). Trimming cost V 1 base and J 0 bases, with 10 bases left between them. The CDR3 runs 16 residues. In germline, CDR1 is SGHAT, CDR2 FQNNGV.

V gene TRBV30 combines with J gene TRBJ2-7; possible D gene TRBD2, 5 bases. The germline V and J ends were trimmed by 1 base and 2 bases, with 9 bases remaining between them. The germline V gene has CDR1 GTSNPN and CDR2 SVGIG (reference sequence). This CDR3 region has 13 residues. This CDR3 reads CAWSGSGPYEQYF. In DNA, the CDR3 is TGTGCCTGGAGTGGGAGCGGCCCCTACGAGCAGTACTTC.

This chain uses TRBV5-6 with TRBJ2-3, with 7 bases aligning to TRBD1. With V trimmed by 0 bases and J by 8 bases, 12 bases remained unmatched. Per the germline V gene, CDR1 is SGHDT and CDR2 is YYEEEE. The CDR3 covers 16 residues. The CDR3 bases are TGTGCCAGCAGCTTGGAGGGGGCCCTGCTGGTTGTTACGCAGTATTTT. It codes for CASSLEGALLVVTQYF.

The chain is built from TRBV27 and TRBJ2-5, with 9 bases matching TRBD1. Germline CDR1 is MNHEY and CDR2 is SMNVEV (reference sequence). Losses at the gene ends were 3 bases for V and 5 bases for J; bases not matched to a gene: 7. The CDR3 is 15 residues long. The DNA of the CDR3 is TGTGCCAGCAGTTTTTGGACAGGGGCCCGCGAGACCCAGTACTTC. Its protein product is CASSFWTGARETQYF.

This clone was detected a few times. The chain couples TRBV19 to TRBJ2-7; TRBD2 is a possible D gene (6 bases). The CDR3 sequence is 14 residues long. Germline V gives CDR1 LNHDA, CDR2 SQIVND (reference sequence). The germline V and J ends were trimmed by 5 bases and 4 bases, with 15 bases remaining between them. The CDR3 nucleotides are TGTGCCAGTAGTCTGGCCGTCGGGACTTACGAGCAGTACTTC. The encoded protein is CASSLAVGTYEQYF. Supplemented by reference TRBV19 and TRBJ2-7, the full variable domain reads DGGITQSPKYLFRKEGQNVTLSCEQNLNHDAMYWYRQDPGQGLRLIYYSQIVNDFQKGDIAEGYSVSREKKESFPLTVTSAQKNPTAFYLCASSLAVGTYEQYFGPGTRLTVT.

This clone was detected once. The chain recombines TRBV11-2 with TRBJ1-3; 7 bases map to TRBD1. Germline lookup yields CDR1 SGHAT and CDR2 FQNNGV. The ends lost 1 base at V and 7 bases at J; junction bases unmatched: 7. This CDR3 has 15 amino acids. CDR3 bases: TGTGCCAGCAGCTTAGGAAGGGGGCTTCGGAACACCATATATTTT. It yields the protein CASSLGRGLRNTIYF.

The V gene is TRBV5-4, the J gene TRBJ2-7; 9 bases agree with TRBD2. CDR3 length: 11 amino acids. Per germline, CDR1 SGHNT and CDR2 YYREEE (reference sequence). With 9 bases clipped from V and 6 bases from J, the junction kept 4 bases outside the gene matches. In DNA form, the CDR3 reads TGTGCCACCGCGGGGGGGGGCGAGCAGTACTTC. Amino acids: CATAGGGEQYF.

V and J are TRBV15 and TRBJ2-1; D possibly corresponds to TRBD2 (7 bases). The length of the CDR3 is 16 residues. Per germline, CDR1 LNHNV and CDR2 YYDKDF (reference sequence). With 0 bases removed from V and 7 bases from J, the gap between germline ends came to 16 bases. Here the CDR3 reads CATSREGGAPGNEQFF. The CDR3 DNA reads TGTGCCACCAGCAGAGAAGGGGGGGCACCGGGGAATGAGCAGTTCTTC.

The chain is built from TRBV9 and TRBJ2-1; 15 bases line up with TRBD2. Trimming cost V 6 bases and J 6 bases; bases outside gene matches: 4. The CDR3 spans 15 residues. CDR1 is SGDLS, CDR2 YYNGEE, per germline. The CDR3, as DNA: TGTGCCAGCACCCGGACTAGCGGGGGGGCCAATGAGCAGTTCTTC. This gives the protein CASTRTSGGANEQFF. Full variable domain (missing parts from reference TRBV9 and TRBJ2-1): DSGVTQTPKHLITATGQRVTLRCSPRSGDLSVYWYQQSLDQGLQFLIQYYNGEERAKGNILERFSAQQFPDLHSELNLSSLELGDSALYFCASTRTSGGANEQFFGPGTRLTVL.

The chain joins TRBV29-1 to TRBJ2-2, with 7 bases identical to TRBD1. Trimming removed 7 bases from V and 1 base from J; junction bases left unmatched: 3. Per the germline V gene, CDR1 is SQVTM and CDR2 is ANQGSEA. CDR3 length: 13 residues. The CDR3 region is CSGRDRNTGELFF. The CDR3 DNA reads TGCAGCGGCAGGGACAGGAACACCGGGGAGCTGTTTTTT.

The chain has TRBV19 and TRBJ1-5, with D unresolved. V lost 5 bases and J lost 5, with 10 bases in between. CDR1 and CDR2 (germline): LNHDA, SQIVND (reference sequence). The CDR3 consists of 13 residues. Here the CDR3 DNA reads TGTGCCAGTAGTTCCCACCCCGATCAGCCCCAGCATTTT. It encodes CASSSHPDQPQHF.

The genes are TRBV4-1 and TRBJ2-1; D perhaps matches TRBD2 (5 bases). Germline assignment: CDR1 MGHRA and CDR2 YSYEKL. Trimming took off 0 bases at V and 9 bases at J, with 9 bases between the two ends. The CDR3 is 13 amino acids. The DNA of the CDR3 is TGCGCCAGCAGCCAAGACCTAGCACTTGAGCAGTTCTTC. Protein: CASSQDLALEQFF.

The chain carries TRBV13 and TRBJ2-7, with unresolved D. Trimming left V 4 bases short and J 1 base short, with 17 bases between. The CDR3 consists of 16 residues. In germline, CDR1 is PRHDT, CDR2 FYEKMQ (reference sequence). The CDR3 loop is CASSSPGKVISYEQYF. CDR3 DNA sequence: TGTGCCAGCAGCTCCCCGGGTAAGGTGATTTCCTACGAGCAGTACTTC.

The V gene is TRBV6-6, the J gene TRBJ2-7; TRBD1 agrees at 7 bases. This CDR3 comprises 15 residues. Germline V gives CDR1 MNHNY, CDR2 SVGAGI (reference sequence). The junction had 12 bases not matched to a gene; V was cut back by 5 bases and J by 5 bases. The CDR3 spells CASSRTGAGADEQYF. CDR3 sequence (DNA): TGTGCCAGCAGTAGGACAGGAGCAGGGGCAGACGAGCAGTACTTC.

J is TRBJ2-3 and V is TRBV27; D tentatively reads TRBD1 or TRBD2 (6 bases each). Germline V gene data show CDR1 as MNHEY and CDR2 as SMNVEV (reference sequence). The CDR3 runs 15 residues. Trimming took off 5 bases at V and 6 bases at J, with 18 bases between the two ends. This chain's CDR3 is CASSPQLRGADTQYF. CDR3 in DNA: TGTGCCAGCAGTCCCCAGCTAAGGGGGGCGGATACGCAGTATTTT.

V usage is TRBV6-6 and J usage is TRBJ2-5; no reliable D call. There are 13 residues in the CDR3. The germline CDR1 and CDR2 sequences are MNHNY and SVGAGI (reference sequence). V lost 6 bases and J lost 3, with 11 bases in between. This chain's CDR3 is CASSPPPEETQYF. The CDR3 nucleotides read TGTGCCAGCAGCCCACCCCCAGAAGAGACCCAGTACTTC.

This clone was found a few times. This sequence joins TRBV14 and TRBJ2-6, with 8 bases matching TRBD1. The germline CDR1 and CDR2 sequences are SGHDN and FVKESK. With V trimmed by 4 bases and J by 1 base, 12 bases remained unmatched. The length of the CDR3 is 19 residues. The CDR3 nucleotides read TGTGCCAGCAGCCGGACTGAGGACAGGGTTCTGTCTGGGGCCAACGTCCTGACTTTC. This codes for CASSRTEDRVLSGANVLTF.

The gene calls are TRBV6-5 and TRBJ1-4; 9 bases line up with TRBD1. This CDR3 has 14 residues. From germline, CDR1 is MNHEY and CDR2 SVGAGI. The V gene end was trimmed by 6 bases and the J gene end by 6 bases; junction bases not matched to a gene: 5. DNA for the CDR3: TGTGCCAGCAGCCCCGGGACAGGGTATGAAAAACTGTTTTTT. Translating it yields CASSPGTGYEKLFF.

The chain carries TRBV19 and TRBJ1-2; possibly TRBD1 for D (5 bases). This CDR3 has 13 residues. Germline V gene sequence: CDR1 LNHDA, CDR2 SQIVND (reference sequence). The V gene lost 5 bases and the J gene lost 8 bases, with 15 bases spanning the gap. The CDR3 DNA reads TGTGCCAGTAGTCTACAGCAGGGAGGCGGCTACACCTTC. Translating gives CASSLQQGGGYTF.

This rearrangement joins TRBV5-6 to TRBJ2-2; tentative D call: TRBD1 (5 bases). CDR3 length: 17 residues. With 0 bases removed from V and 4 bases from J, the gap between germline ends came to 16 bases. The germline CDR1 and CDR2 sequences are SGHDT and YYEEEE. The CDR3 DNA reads TGTGCCAGCAGCTTGGAAGGGGTGTTTTCGAGCACCGGGGAGCTGTTTTTT. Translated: CASSLEGVFSSTGELFF.

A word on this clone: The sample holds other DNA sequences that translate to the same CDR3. The CDR3: CASSYDGELFF. CDR3 coding DNA: TGTGCCAGCAGCTACGACGGGGAGCTGTTTTTT. The genes are TRBV6-6 and TRBJ2-2; D unclear. CDR3 length: 11 amino acids. Looked up from germline, CDR1 is MNHNY and CDR2 is SVGAGI (reference sequence). V lost 6 bases and J lost 7, with 6 bases in between.

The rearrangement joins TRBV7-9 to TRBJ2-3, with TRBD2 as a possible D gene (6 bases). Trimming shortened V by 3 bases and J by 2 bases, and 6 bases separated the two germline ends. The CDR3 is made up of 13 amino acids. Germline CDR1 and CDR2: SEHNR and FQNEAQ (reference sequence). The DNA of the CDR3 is TGTGCCAGCAGCTTGGGACTCACAGATACGCAGTATTTT. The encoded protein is CASSLGLTDTQYF.

In DNA, the CDR3 is TGCGCCAGCAGCCAAGTGGGAGGGGACGAGCAGTACTTC. Translation gives CASSQVGGDEQYF. The chain joins TRBV4-1 to TRBJ2-7, with 7 positions matching TRBD2. The CDR3 extends over 13 amino acids. J was trimmed by 5 bases and V by 1 base; bases with no gene match: 2. CDR1 and CDR2 (germline): MGHRA, YSYEKL.

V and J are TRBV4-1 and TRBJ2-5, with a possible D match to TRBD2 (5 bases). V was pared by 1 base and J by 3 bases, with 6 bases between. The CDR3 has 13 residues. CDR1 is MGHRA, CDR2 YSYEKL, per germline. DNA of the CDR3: TGCGCCAGCAGCCAAGTCGGGGAAGAGACCCAGTACTTC. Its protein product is CASSQVGEETQYF.

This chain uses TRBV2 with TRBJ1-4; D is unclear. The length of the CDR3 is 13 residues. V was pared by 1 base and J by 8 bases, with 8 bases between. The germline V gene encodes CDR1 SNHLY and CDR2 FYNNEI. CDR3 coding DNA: TGTGCCAGCAGTGAAGACGGCGGAGAAAAACTGTTTTTT. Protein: CASSEDGGEKLFF. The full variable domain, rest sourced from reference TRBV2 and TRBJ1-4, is EPEVTQTPSHQVTQMGQEVILRCVPISNHLYFYWYRQILGQKVEFLVSFYNNEISEKSEIFDDQFSVERPDGSNFTLKIRSTKLEDSAMYFCASSEDGGEKLFFGSGTQLSVL.

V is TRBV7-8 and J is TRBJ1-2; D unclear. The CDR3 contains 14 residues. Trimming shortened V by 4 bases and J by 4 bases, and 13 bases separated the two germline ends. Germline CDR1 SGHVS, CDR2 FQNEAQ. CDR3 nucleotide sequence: TGTGCCAGCAGCTCACCTCGGTCCGTCTATGGCTACACCTTC. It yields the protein CASSSPRSVYGYTF. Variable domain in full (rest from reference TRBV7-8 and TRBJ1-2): GAGVSQSPRYKVAKRGQDVALRCDPISGHVSLFWYQQALGQGPEFLTYFQNEAQLDKSGLPSDRFFAERPEGSVSTLKIQRTQQEDSAVYLCASSSPRSVYGYTFGSGTRLTVV.

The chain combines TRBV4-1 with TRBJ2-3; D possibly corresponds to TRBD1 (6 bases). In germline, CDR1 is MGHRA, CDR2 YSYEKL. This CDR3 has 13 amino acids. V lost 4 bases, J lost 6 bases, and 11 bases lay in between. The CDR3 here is CASSLTGTDTQYF. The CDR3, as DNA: TGCGCCAGCAGCCTAACAGGGACGGATACGCAGTATTTT.

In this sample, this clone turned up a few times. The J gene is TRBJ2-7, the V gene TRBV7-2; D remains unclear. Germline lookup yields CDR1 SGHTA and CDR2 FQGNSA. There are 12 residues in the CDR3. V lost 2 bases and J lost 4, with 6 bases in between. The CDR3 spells CASSLSGYEQYF. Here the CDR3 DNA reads TGTGCCAGCAGCTTATCAGGTTACGAGCAGTACTTC.

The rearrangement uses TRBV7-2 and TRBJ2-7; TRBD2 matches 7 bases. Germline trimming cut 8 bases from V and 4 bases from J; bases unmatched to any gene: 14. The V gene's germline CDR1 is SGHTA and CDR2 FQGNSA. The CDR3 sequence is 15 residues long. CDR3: CASRRRERGRYEQYF. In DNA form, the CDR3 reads TGTGCCAGCCGGAGGAGGGAGCGGGGTAGGTACGAGCAGTACTTC.